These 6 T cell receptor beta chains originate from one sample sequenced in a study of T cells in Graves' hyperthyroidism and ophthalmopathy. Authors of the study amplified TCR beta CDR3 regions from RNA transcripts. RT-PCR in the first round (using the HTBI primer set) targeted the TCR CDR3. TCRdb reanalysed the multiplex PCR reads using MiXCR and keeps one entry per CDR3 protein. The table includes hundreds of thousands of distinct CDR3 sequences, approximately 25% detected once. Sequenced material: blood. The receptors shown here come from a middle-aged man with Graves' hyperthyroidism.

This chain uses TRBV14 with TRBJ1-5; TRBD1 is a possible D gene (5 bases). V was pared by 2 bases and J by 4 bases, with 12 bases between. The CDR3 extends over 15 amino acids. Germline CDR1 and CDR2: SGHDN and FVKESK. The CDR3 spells CASSQSGTVNQPQHF. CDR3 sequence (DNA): TGTGCCAGCAGCCAAAGCGGGACGGTTAATCAGCCCCAGCATTTT.

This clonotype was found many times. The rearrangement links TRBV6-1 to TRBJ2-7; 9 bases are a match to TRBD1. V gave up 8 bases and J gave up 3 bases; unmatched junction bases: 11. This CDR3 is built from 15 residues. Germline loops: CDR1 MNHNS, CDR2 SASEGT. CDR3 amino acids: CASALGQGISYEQYF. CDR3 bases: TGTGCCAGCGCGCTTGGACAGGGGATAAGCTACGAGCAGTACTTC.

The CDR3 sequence is CASSLTSGRAGELFF. Here the CDR3 DNA reads TGTGCCAGCAGCTTAACTAGCGGGAGGGCCGGGGAGCTGTTTTTT. The V and J genes are TRBV5-6 and TRBJ2-2; TRBD2 matches 13 bases. The V gene end was trimmed by 2 bases and the J gene end by 6 bases; junction bases not matched to a gene: 1. Germline V CDR1 and CDR2: SGHDT, YYEEEE. The CDR3 is made up of 15 amino acids.

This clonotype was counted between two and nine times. CDR3 residues: CASKGDGYTF. In DNA form, the CDR3 reads TGTGCCAGCAAAGGGGATGGCTACACCTTC. J is TRBJ1-2 and V is TRBV13; maybe TRBD1 (5 bases). V was clipped by 7 bases and J by 6 bases, with 6 bases between them. The CDR3 has 10 amino acids. CDR1 and CDR2 (germline): PRHDT, FYEKMQ (reference sequence).

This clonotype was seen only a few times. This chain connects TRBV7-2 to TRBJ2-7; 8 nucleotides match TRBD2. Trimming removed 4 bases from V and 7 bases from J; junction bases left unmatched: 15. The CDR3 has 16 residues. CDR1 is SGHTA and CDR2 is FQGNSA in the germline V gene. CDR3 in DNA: TGTGCCAGCAGCTACGCCCCCGGGACTAGTTTGGAAGAGCAGTACTTC. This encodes CASSYAPGTSLEEQYF.

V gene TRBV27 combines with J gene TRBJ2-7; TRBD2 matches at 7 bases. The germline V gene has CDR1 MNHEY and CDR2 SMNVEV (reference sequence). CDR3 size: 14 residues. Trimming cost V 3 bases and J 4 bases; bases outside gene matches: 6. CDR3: CASSFSGREYEQYF. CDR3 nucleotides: TGTGCCAGCAGTTTCTCAGGGAGGGAGTACGAGCAGTACTTC.